A selection of T cell receptor beta chains follows, all from one sample in a study of blood T cell repertoires in COVID-19. Assay used: immunoSEQ multiplex PCR; TCRdb lists only in-frame clones, some missing. The table includes fewer than 400,000 clones, around 80% detected once. Specimen: peripheral blood. The source is a young man with active or convalescent COVID-19. The CDR3 runs from the conserved cysteine through the conserved F or W. Each record gives: D gene, clone size, J gene, V gene, CDR3 protein, CDR3 DNA. A D gene is named only where the DNA matches it firmly. Where a row states a size, it is once, few, many or the class of an expanded clone; other rows omit it.

d_gene: NA; abundance: once; j_gene: TRBJ2-7; v_gene: TRBV7-9; CDR3aa: CASSSTGPYEQYF; CDR3nt: TGTGCCAGCAGCTCGACAGGACCGTACGAGCAGTACTTC
d_gene: NA; abundance: NA; j_gene: TRBJ1-2; v_gene: TRBV27; CDR3aa: CASSRGGVGGYTF; CDR3nt: TGTGCCAGCAGTAGGGGCGGGGTGGGTGGCTACACCTTC
d_gene: NA; abundance: NA; j_gene: TRBJ2-7; v_gene: TRBV7-3; CDR3aa: CASSSTESPYEQYF; CDR3nt: TGTGCCAGCAGCTCGACAGAATCCCCCTACGAGCAGTACTTC
d_gene: TRBD1; abundance: NA; j_gene: TRBJ1-1; v_gene: TRBV20-1; CDR3aa: CSASDRGEAFF; CDR3nt: TGCAGTGCTTCTGACAGGGGCGAAGCTTTCTTT
d_gene: NA; abundance: NA; j_gene: TRBJ2-7; v_gene: TRBV5-4; CDR3aa: CASSLAGGRNYEQYF; CDR3nt: TGTGCCAGCAGCTTGGCCGGCGGGCGGAACTACGAGCAGTACTTC
d_gene: TRBD1; abundance: NA; j_gene: TRBJ1-4; v_gene: TRBV28; CDR3aa: CASSAPGTGNEKLFF; CDR3nt: TGTGCCAGCAGCGCCCCCGGGACAGGGAATGAAAAACTGTTTTTT
d_gene: NA; abundance: NA; j_gene: TRBJ1-5; v_gene: TRBV24-1; CDR3aa: CATSEANQPQHF; CDR3nt: TGTGCCACCAGTGAAGCAAATCAGCCCCAGCATTTT
d_gene: NA; abundance: NA; j_gene: TRBJ2-1; v_gene: TRBV12-3/TRBV12-4; CDR3aa: CASSSYNEQFF; CDR3nt: TGTGCCAGCAGTTCTTACAATGAGCAGTTCTTC
d_gene: NA; abundance: NA; j_gene: TRBJ2-3; v_gene: TRBV9; CDR3aa: CASSTGASGTDTQYF; CDR3nt: TGTGCCAGCAGCACCGGGGCCAGCGGGACAGATACGCAGTATTTT
d_gene: NA; abundance: NA; j_gene: TRBJ1-1; v_gene: TRBV28; CDR3aa: CASSFEDWNTEAFF; CDR3nt: TGTGCCAGCAGTTTTGAGGATTGGAACACTGAAGCTTTCTTT
d_gene: NA; abundance: NA; j_gene: TRBJ2-1; v_gene: TRBV29-1; CDR3aa: CSVVVPSLFTSGEQFF; CDR3nt: TGCAGCGTTGTCGTTCCATCTCTCTTTACTTCAGGTGAGCAGTTCTTC
d_gene: TRBD1; abundance: NA; j_gene: TRBJ2-4; v_gene: TRBV2; CDR3aa: CATSRGTGEIQYF; CDR3nt: TGTGCCACGAGCAGGGGGACAGGGGAGATTCAGTACTTC
d_gene: TRBD1; abundance: NA; j_gene: TRBJ2-7; v_gene: TRBV7-2; CDR3aa: CASSLSGGTYEQYF; CDR3nt: TGTGCCAGCAGCCTCTCAGGGGGCACCTACGAGCAGTACTTC
d_gene: NA; abundance: NA; j_gene: TRBJ1-1; v_gene: TRBV28; CDR3aa: CASSLYRDTAFF; CDR3nt: TGTGCCAGCAGTTTATATCGGGATACGGCTTTCTTT
d_gene: NA; abundance: NA; j_gene: TRBJ2-7; v_gene: TRBV18; CDR3aa: CASSQLRLDTYEQYF; CDR3nt: TGTGCCAGCTCACAATTGAGGCTGGATACCTACGAGCAGTACTTC
d_gene: TRBD2; abundance: NA; j_gene: TRBJ2-1; v_gene: TRBV4-1; CDR3aa: CASSHLGLAAVGEQFF; CDR3nt: TGCGCCAGCAGCCACCTCGGACTAGCGGCGGTAGGTGAGCAGTTCTTC
d_gene: TRBD2; abundance: NA; j_gene: TRBJ2-1; v_gene: TRBV12-3/TRBV12-4; CDR3aa: CTSGKGDEQFF; CDR3nt: TGTACTAGCGGTAAAGGGGATGAGCAGTTCTTC
d_gene: TRBD1; abundance: NA; j_gene: TRBJ2-2; v_gene: TRBV18; CDR3aa: CASSPPDRGPNTGELFF; CDR3nt: TGTGCCAGCTCACCACCGGACAGGGGGCCGAACACCGGGGAGCTGTTTTTT
d_gene: NA; abundance: NA; j_gene: TRBJ1-5; v_gene: TRBV5-1; CDR3aa: CASSPDIAGVNQPQHF; CDR3nt: TGCGCCAGCAGCCCGGATATCGCAGGGGTAAATCAGCCCCAGCATTTT
d_gene: NA; abundance: NA; j_gene: TRBJ2-3; v_gene: TRBV6-6; CDR3aa: CASSYSTVRADTQYF; CDR3nt: TGTGCCAGCAGTTACTCAACGGTGAGGGCAGATACGCAGTATTTT
d_gene: NA; abundance: NA; j_gene: TRBJ2-3; v_gene: TRBV4-2; CDR3aa: CASSQGTAYDTQYF; CDR3nt: TGTGCCAGCAGCCAAGGGACAGCTTACGATACGCAGTATTTT
d_gene: NA; abundance: NA; j_gene: TRBJ1-1; v_gene: TRBV19; CDR3aa: CASDLGAALDTEAFF; CDR3nt: TGTGCCAGTGACTTAGGGGCCGCACTGGACACTGAAGCTTTCTTT
d_gene: NA; abundance: few; j_gene: TRBJ1-4; v_gene: TRBV4-3; CDR3aa: CASSPKQINEKLFF; CDR3nt: TGCGCCAGCAGCCCAAAACAGATTAATGAAAAACTGTTTTTT
d_gene: TRBD1; abundance: NA; j_gene: TRBJ1-5; v_gene: TRBV30; CDR3aa: CAWSGLDRGGKQPQHF; CDR3nt: TGTGCCTGGAGCGGCCTTGACAGGGGAGGAAAGCAGCCCCAGCATTTT
d_gene: TRBD2; abundance: NA; j_gene: TRBJ2-1; v_gene: TRBV4-1; CDR3aa: CASSPWGGSYNEQFF; CDR3nt: TGCGCCAGCAGCCCCTGGGGGGGCTCCTACAATGAGCAGTTCTTC
d_gene: NA; abundance: NA; j_gene: TRBJ2-1; v_gene: TRBV20-1; CDR3aa: CSASIGNEQFF; CDR3nt: TGCAGTGCTAGTATCGGCAATGAGCAGTTCTTC
d_gene: TRBD1; abundance: NA; j_gene: TRBJ2-1; v_gene: TRBV24-1; CDR3aa: CATSDPEGGRYNEQFF; CDR3nt: TGTGCCACCAGTGACCCAGAAGGGGGCCGCTACAATGAGCAGTTCTTC
d_gene: NA; abundance: NA; j_gene: TRBJ1-4; v_gene: TRBV27; CDR3aa: CASSLSTGTRKLFF; CDR3nt: TGTGCCAGCAGTTTATCGACCGGGACTCGAAAACTGTTTTTT
d_gene: NA; abundance: NA; j_gene: TRBJ1-1; v_gene: TRBV2; CDR3aa: CASSERPPGTEAFF; CDR3nt: TGTGCCAGCAGCGAGAGGCCCCCGGGCACTGAAGCTTTCTTT
d_gene: TRBD1; abundance: NA; j_gene: TRBJ2-1; v_gene: TRBV24-1; CDR3aa: CATSGGQGIYNEQFF; CDR3nt: TGTGCCACCAGCGGGGGACAGGGGATTTACAATGAGCAGTTCTTC
d_gene: NA; abundance: NA; j_gene: TRBJ2-1; v_gene: TRBV29-1; CDR3aa: CSALKAGDGEQFF; CDR3nt: TGCAGCGCCTTAAAAGCGGGCGACGGTGAGCAGTTCTTC
d_gene: TRBD1; abundance: NA; j_gene: TRBJ1-2; v_gene: TRBV4-3; CDR3aa: CASSQETGVYGYTF; CDR3nt: TGCGCCAGCAGCCAAGAAACAGGGGTATATGGCTACACCTTC
d_gene: TRBD1; abundance: few; j_gene: TRBJ1-2; v_gene: TRBV27; CDR3aa: CASRRRDRGYERNGYTF; CDR3nt: TGTGCCAGCAGACGTAGGGACAGGGGATACGAGAGAAATGGCTACACCTTC
d_gene: TRBD2; abundance: many; j_gene: TRBJ2-7; v_gene: TRBV2; CDR3aa: CASRGTSGEQYF; CDR3nt: TGTGCCAGCAGGGGAACTAGCGGCGAGCAGTACTTC
d_gene: NA; abundance: NA; j_gene: TRBJ1-5; v_gene: TRBV20-1; CDR3aa: CSAGDQPQHF; CDR3nt: TGCAGTGCAGGGGATCAGCCCCAGCATTTT
d_gene: NA; abundance: NA; j_gene: TRBJ1-5; v_gene: TRBV18; CDR3aa: CASSTATVNQPQHF; CDR3nt: TGTGCCAGCTCCACCGCGACAGTCAATCAGCCCCAGCATTTT
d_gene: TRBD1; abundance: NA; j_gene: TRBJ1-6; v_gene: TRBV5-6; CDR3aa: CASSPSGQGVDSPLHF; CDR3nt: TGTGCCAGCAGCCCGAGTGGGCAGGGGGTTGATTCACCCCTCCACTTT
d_gene: NA; abundance: NA; j_gene: TRBJ2-5; v_gene: TRBV2; CDR3aa: CASSEDGKEGEETQYF; CDR3nt: TGTGCCAGCAGTGAAGATGGTAAGGAGGGAGAGGAGACCCAGTACTTC
d_gene: NA; abundance: NA; j_gene: TRBJ1-2; v_gene: TRBV28; CDR3aa: CASSGQGNSDYGYTF; CDR3nt: TGTGCCAGCAGTGGCCAGGGAAATTCGGACTATGGCTACACCTTC
d_gene: NA; abundance: NA; j_gene: TRBJ2-1; v_gene: TRBV15; CDR3aa: CATSPGAGLSYNEQFF; CDR3nt: TGTGCCACCAGCCCTGGCGCGGGCCTCTCCTACAATGAGCAGTTCTTC
d_gene: NA; abundance: NA; j_gene: TRBJ1-1; v_gene: TRBV20-1; CDR3aa: CSASRDTNTEAFF; CDR3nt: TGCAGTGCTAGTAGGGACACCAACACTGAAGCTTTCTTT
d_gene: TRBD1; abundance: NA; j_gene: TRBJ1-6; v_gene: TRBV4-1; CDR3aa: CASSQEGQGASYNSPLHF; CDR3nt: TGCGCCAGCAGCCAAGAGGGACAGGGGGCATCCTATAATTCACCCCTCCACTTT
d_gene: TRBD1; abundance: NA; j_gene: TRBJ1-2; v_gene: TRBV4-2; CDR3aa: CASSQETGPFGYTF; CDR3nt: TGTGCCAGCAGCCAAGAGACAGGGCCTTTCGGCTACACCTTC
d_gene: NA; abundance: NA; j_gene: TRBJ2-3; v_gene: TRBV29-1; CDR3aa: CSVADRASTDTQYF; CDR3nt: TGCAGCGTCGCCGACAGAGCTAGCACAGATACGCAGTATTTT
d_gene: NA; abundance: NA; j_gene: TRBJ2-7; v_gene: TRBV9; CDR3aa: CASSVGGSEVEQYF; CDR3nt: TGTGCCAGCAGCGTAGGTGGTAGCGAAGTCGAGCAGTACTTC